These T cell receptor beta chains were read from a single sample in a study of T cell repertoires in cytomegalovirus infection. Antigens of these TCRs are unknown. TCRdb re-called the reads through MiXCR, storing one row per CDR3 protein. Of 550,000 to 700,000 distinct CDR3 sequences listed, 40% are singletons. Material: cultured PBMCs, obtained from culture after CMV antigen stimulation. These receptors were collected from a human donor in good health (CMV status not recorded). Some clones in this sample may be carry-over from other donors' samples. CDR3s include the opening cysteine and the closing phenylalanine or tryptophan. Each record gives: clone size, V gene, D gene, J gene, CDR3 DNA, CDR3 protein. A D gene is named only where the DNA matches it firmly. Clone size is shown for a subset of rows, as once, few, many or a class of expanded clone.

many	TRBV12-3/TRBV12-4	TRBD2	TRBJ2-3	TGTGCCAGCAGCTTAGCGGGGGCAGATACGCAGTATTTT	CASSLAGADTQYF
NA	TRBV7-8	NA	TRBJ2-1	TGTGCCAGCAGCCCCCGGACCGCTTCGGATGAGCAGTTCTTC	CASSPRTASDEQFF
NA	TRBV6-5	TRBD1	TRBJ2-3	TGTGCCAGCAAACCGGGACAGGGGGCAGATACGCAGTATTTT	CASKPGQGADTQYF
many	TRBV7-2	TRBD2	TRBJ2-7	TGTGCCAGCGCGGGGACTAGCTACGAGCAGTACTTC	CASAGTSYEQYF
few	TRBV4-1	NA	TRBJ1-2	TGCGCCAGCAGCTCAAGCCCGGCACCGGGCGGCTACACCTTC	CASSSSPAPGGYTF
many	TRBV7-2	NA	TRBJ2-7	TGTGCCAGCAGCCCTTCGACTTCGCGCTCCTACGAGCAGTACTTC	CASSPSTSRSYEQYF
NA	TRBV20-1	NA	TRBJ1-2	TGCAGTGCCTCAAGAGGTGTGGGTAACTATGGCTACACCTTC	CSASRGVGNYGYTF
NA	TRBV20-1	NA	TRBJ2-1	TGCAGTGCTAGAGATCCGAGGGTCGATGAGCAGTTCTTC	CSARDPRVDEQFF
NA	TRBV27	TRBD2	TRBJ2-1	TGTGCCAGCAGTTCCATCCAGACTAGCGGGAGATATGAGCAGTTCTTC	CASSSIQTSGRYEQFF
NA	TRBV11-2	TRBD2	TRBJ2-6	TGTGCCAGCAGCTTAAAGCCTGCTAGCGGGACCTCTGGGGCCAACGTCCTGACTTTC	CASSLKPASGTSGANVLTF
NA	TRBV20-1	NA	TRBJ1-1	TGCAGTGCTAGAGTTACGGGAGGGACTTTCTTT	CSARVTGGTFF
few	TRBV7-2	NA	TRBJ2-7	TGTGCCAGCAGCTTACGAGGTGATGAGGGGGAGCAGTACTTC	CASSLRGDEGEQYF
NA	TRBV6-1	NA	TRBJ2-2	TGTGCCAGCAGTTTGTACGCTGGCACCGGGGAGCTGTTTTTT	CASSLYAGTGELFF
NA	TRBV4-1	NA	TRBJ2-2	TGCGCCAGCAGCCAAATGGCTAGCAATACCGGGGAGCTGTTTTTT	CASSQMASNTGELFF
NA	TRBV6-6	NA	TRBJ1-1	TGTGCCAGCATTCCCACGGGCCTCTCGAACACTGAAGCTTTCTTT	CASIPTGLSNTEAFF
NA	TRBV7-4	NA	TRBJ1-3	TGTGCCAGCAGCTTAGGAGGGGAAGGGCCTGGAAACACCATATATTTT	CASSLGGEGPGNTIYF
NA	TRBV7-2	NA	TRBJ2-5	TGTGCCAGCAGCCCCTTGCCGGCAGGGTGGGGACCTAGGGAGACCCAGTACTTC	CASSPLPAGWGPRETQYF
NA	TRBV7-8	NA	TRBJ2-4	TGTGCCAGCAGCTTAAGGGTTCGTTCCCGGTACAGGGAAAACATTCAGTACTTC	CASSLRVRSRYRENIQYF
NA	TRBV11-2	NA	TRBJ2-7	TGTGCCAGCAGCCCTACAGGGTTTCTCTCCTACGAGCAGTACTTC	CASSPTGFLSYEQYF
few	TRBV6-5	NA	TRBJ2-1	TGTGCCAGCAGGGACCAGACAGCCTACAATGAGCAGTTCTTC	CASRDQTAYNEQFF
NA	TRBV2	TRBD1	TRBJ2-7	TGTGCCAGCAGGGGACAGGGGAACGAGCAGTACTTC	CASRGQGNEQYF
NA	TRBV5-4	TRBD1	TRBJ1-2	TGTGCCAGCAGCTTGCGAACAGGGGAGGGCTACACCTTC	CASSLRTGEGYTF
few	TRBV7-9	NA	TRBJ1-4	TGTGCCAGCAGCTGGGTCCCTAATGAAAAACTGTTTTTT	CASSWVPNEKLFF
few	TRBV10-3	NA	TRBJ2-3	TGTGCCACCGCCCAGGACACAGATACGCAGTATTTT	CATAQDTDTQYF
few	TRBV6-1	NA	TRBJ1-3	TGTGCCAGTGACACGGGACGTACCATATATTTT	CASDTGRTIYF
few	TRBV7-2	NA	TRBJ2-7	TGTGCCAGCAGCTCCACCTCGTTTAACGAGCAGTACTTC	CASSSTSFNEQYF
NA	TRBV11-1	NA	TRBJ2-7	TGTGCCAGCAGCCCCATCTACTTTTACGAGCAGTACTTC	CASSPIYFYEQYF
NA	TRBV7-8	NA	TRBJ1-2	TGTGCCAGCAGCCCTTCGGACAGACGCTATGGCTACACCTTC	CASSPSDRRYGYTF
many	TRBV7-9	NA	TRBJ2-5	TGTGCCAGCAGTTTGTCCGAGACCCAGTACTTC	CASSLSETQYF
few	TRBV7-2	TRBD1	TRBJ1-3	TGTGCCAGCAGCTTAAGGACAGGGGCAGGAAACACCATATATTTT	CASSLRTGAGNTIYF
NA	TRBV29-1	NA	TRBJ1-4	TGCAGCGTTTCCTGGCCGGAGGAGGAAAAACTGTTTTTT	CSVSWPEEEKLFF
NA	TRBV6-2/TRBV6-3	TRBD2	TRBJ2-7	TGTGCCAGCAGGATACTAGCGGGAGCCTACGAGCAGTACTTC	CASRILAGAYEQYF
few	TRBV27	TRBD1	TRBJ2-7	TGTGCCAGCAGTTTCGGAGAACAGGGGTTAGGCGAGCAGTACTTC	CASSFGEQGLGEQYF
NA	TRBV20-1	NA	TRBJ2-1	TGCAGTGCCCCTCGGGGCGGCAACAATGAGCAGTTCTTC	CSAPRGGNNEQFF
once	TRBV18	TRBD1	TRBJ2-5	TGTGCCAGCAATCGGGACAGGCAAGAGACCCAGTACTTC	CASNRDRQETQYF
NA	TRBV12-3/TRBV12-4	NA	TRBJ1-1	TGTGCCAGCAGCGAAACCCTGCGGAACACTGAAGCTTTCTTT	CASSETLRNTEAFF
NA	TRBV6-2/TRBV6-3	NA	TRBJ1-3	TGTGCCAGCAGTTACCCACGAGGGCCAAACAGGAAAGTGGAGCTGAACACCATATATTTT	CASSYPRGPNRKVELNTIYF
many	TRBV6-2/TRBV6-3	NA	TRBJ2-1	TGTGCCAGCAGTTACTTTAGGGAGCATGAGCAGTTCTTC	CASSYFREHEQFF
NA	TRBV12-3/TRBV12-4	NA	TRBJ2-7	TGTGCCAGCAGTTTATACGGTCTTGAGCAGTACTTC	CASSLYGLEQYF
few	TRBV24-1	NA	TRBJ2-1	TGTGCCACCAGTGACATCTACCACAATGAGCAGTTCTTC	CATSDIYHNEQFF
few	TRBV14	NA	TRBJ1-1	TGTGCCAGCAGCCCCCCGTTCACTGAAGCTTTCTTT	CASSPPFTEAFF
NA	TRBV11-2	NA	TRBJ2-5	TGTGCCAGCAGCTTCAGTGGTAGAGCCTTCGGTGAGACCCAGTACTTC	CASSFSGRAFGETQYF
NA	TRBV20-1	NA	TRBJ2-7	TGCAGTGCTAGAGCGGGTAGTGACTCCTACGAGCAGTACTTC	CSARAGSDSYEQYF
few	TRBV7-6	NA	TRBJ2-7	TGTGCCAGCAGCACCAGGACATCCAACTACTACGAGCAGTACTTC	CASSTRTSNYYEQYF
NA	TRBV12-3/TRBV12-4	TRBD1	TRBJ1-1	TGTGCCAGCAGATCTATCGACAGGGTCTCTGAAGCTTTCTTT	CASRSIDRVSEAFF
NA	TRBV4-1	TRBD1	TRBJ1-5	TGCGCCAGCAGCCAAGTGGGACAGGGTACCGGTCAGCCCCAGCATTTT	CASSQVGQGTGQPQHF
NA	TRBV4-2	TRBD2	TRBJ2-1	TGTGCCAGCAGCCAAGGTGGGACTAGCGGGGTGGGTGAGCAGTTCTTC	CASSQGGTSGVGEQFF
NA	TRBV2	TRBD2	TRBJ2-7	TGTGCCAGCAGTGGGAGGGACTACCTCTACGAGCAGTACTTC	CASSGRDYLYEQYF
NA	TRBV7-2	NA	TRBJ2-3	TGTGCCAGCAGCTTAATCCCGAAGGATACGCAGTATTTT	CASSLIPKDTQYF
few	TRBV7-2	NA	TRBJ1-2	TGTGCCAGCAGCTTAGATACAGGGCGGTATGGCTACACCTTC	CASSLDTGRYGYTF
many	TRBV7-2	NA	TRBJ1-6	TGTGCCAGCAGCTTATTAAGCGGCGGGGATCCCCTCCACTTT	CASSLLSGGDPLHF
few	TRBV20-1	NA	TRBJ1-1	TGCAGTGCTACTAACAGTCGGCCGAACACTGAAGCTTTCTTT	CSATNSRPNTEAFF
NA	TRBV5-4	NA	TRBJ1-6	TGTGCCAGCAGCTTTGGTGGAAGGAACTCACCCCTCCACTTT	CASSFGGRNSPLHF
NA	TRBV6-6	NA	TRBJ2-5	TGTGCCAGCAGTTACGACTCAACCAAAGAGACCCAGTACTTC	CASSYDSTKETQYF
NA	TRBV11-1	NA	TRBJ1-3	TGTGCCAGCAACCTACGAATCGAAGCTACCTCGTATGGAAACACCATATATTTT	CASNLRIEATSYGNTIYF
few	TRBV7-9	NA	TRBJ1-6	TGTGCCAGCGGCCGGGATTTGATGTCCTATAATTCACCCCTCCACTTT	CASGRDLMSYNSPLHF
NA	TRBV27	NA	TRBJ1-1	TGTGCCAGCAGTGGAAGTGCAGGGAACACTGAAGCTTTCTTT	CASSGSAGNTEAFF
few	TRBV7-9	NA	TRBJ1-5	TGTGCCAGCAGCTCCGGGACATATCAGCCCCAGCATTTT	CASSSGTYQPQHF
NA	TRBV20-1	NA	TRBJ1-1	TGCAGTGCCCTAAAGGACCGCAACACTGAAGCTTTCTTT	CSALKDRNTEAFF
NA	TRBV24-1	NA	TRBJ2-1	TGTGCCACCAGTGATATAGGCCTATACAATGAGCAGTTCTTC	CATSDIGLYNEQFF